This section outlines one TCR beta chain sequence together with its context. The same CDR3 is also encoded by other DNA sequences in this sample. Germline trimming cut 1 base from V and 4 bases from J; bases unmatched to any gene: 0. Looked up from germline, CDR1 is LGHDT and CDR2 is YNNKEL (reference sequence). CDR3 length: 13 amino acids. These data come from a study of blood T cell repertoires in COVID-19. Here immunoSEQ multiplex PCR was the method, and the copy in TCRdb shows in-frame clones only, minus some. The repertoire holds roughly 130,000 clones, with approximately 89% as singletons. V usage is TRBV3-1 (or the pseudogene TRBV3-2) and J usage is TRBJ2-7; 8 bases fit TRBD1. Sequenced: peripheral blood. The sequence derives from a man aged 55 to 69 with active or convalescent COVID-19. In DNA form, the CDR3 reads TGTGCCAGCAGCCAAGGACAGGGGTACGAGCAGTACTTC. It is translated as CASSQGQGYEQYF.